Each of the 16 T cell receptor beta chains below was sequenced from the same sample in a study of CD8+CD57+ T cells in acquired aplastic anemia. Genomic DNA templated the TCR beta VDJ and CDR3 profiling. MiXCR, run by TCRdb on the reads, gives a single entry per CDR3 protein. The sample includes more than 100,000 distinct CDR3 sequences, 48% of them seen just once. Specimen: sorted CD4+, CD8+, or CD8+CD57+ T cells (not recorded which) from PBMCs. These receptors all come from a human donor in good health, serving as a control.

Worth noting for this clonotype: This could be a read error, since a much larger clone is one nucleotide away. The chain uses TRBV5-1 and TRBJ2-2; maybe TRBD2 (5 bases). Germline V gene lookup returns CDR1 SGHRS and CDR2 YFSETQ. There are 17 residues in the CDR3. CDR3 amino acids: CASNPRGEYGNAGELFF. The CDR3 nucleotides read TGCGCCAGCAACCCCCGTGGGGAGTATGGGAACGCCGGGGAGCTGTTTTTT.

The chain recombines TRBV25-1 with TRBJ2-1, with 14 bases that match TRBD2. Germline assignment: CDR1 MGHDK and CDR2 SYGVNS. The CDR3 covers 12 residues. Here the CDR3 DNA reads TGTGCGACTAGCGGGGGGGTCAATGAGCAGTTCTTC. It translates to CATSGGVNEQFF.

This clonotype was counted a single time. The V gene is TRBV5-1, the J gene TRBJ1-6, with 10 bases matching TRBD1. With 5 bases clipped from V and 9 bases from J, the junction kept 11 bases outside the gene matches. The CDR3 is 16 residues long. Germline CDR1 reads SGHRS; CDR2 reads YFSETQ. The CDR3 is CASRRTGTGDASPLHF. CDR3 nucleotides: TGCGCCAGCAGGAGAACAGGGACAGGGGACGCTTCACCCCTCCACTTT.

This rearrangement joins TRBV20-1 to TRBJ2-3, with 8 bases fitting TRBD2. Per the germline V gene, CDR1 is DFQATT and CDR2 is SNEGSKA (reference sequence). The junction had 12 bases not matched to a gene; V was cut back by 5 bases and J by 5 bases. The CDR3 covers 15 residues. CDR3 coding DNA: TGCAGTGCTGGGGCGGCGGGGGGCTCGCTAGATACGCAGTATTTT. Its protein is CSAGAAGGSLDTQYF.

The chain links TRBV19 to TRBJ2-1, with TRBD2 matching 9 bases. Unmatched junction bases numbered 11, after V lost 5 bases and J lost 9 bases. CDR1 and CDR2 (germline): LNHDA, SQIVND (reference sequence). The CDR3 has 15 amino acids. The CDR3 DNA sequence: TGTGCCAGTAGTGGTTCGGGCGGGGGGGCATGTGAGCAGTTCTTC. Translation gives CASSGSGGGACEQFF.

This clonotype was detected only once. The rearrangement uses TRBV7-9 and TRBJ2-5; no firm D call. CDR1 is SEHNR, CDR2 FQNEAQ, per germline (reference sequence). The CDR3 is made up of 12 amino acids. Trimming cost V 5 bases and J 3 bases, with 7 bases left between them. This CDR3 reads CASSKEKETQYF. CDR3 sequence (DNA): TGTGCCAGCAGCAAAGAGAAAGAGACCCAGTACTTC.

This clonotype was recorded at least ten times. This chain connects TRBV20-1 to TRBJ1-1; D possibly corresponds to TRBD1 (5 bases). Trimming removed 6 bases from V and 1 base from J, with 18 bases in between. This CDR3 region has 15 residues. Germline V gives CDR1 DFQATT, CDR2 SNEGSKA (reference sequence). Written as DNA, the CDR3 is TGCAGTGCCAACCTACCCGGGGCCAGGAACACTGAAGCTTTCTTT. Protein: CSANLPGARNTEAFF.

V is TRBV19 and J is TRBJ2-3, with 11 bases matching TRBD2. The V gene's germline CDR1 is LNHDA and CDR2 SQIVND (reference sequence). CDR3 length: 18 amino acids. Losses at the gene ends were 3 bases for V and 0 bases for J; bases not matched to a gene: 8. The CDR3 loop reads CASSILAGGHGSTDTQYF. CDR3 nucleotides: TGTGCCAGTAGTATCCTAGCGGGGGGCCATGGAAGCACAGATACGCAGTATTTT. Variable domain in full (rest from reference TRBV19 and TRBJ2-3): DGGITQSPKYLFRKEGQNVTLSCEQNLNHDAMYWYRQDPGQGLRLIYYSQIVNDFQKGDIAEGYSVSREKKESFPLTVTSAQKNPTAFYLCASSILAGGHGSTDTQYFGPGTRLTVL.

The rearrangement joins TRBV20-1 to TRBJ1-4; 7 bases agree with TRBD1. Losses at the gene ends were 0 bases for V and 2 bases for J; bases not matched to a gene: 3. The CDR3 is 15 residues long. CDR1 is DFQATT and CDR2 is SNEGSKA in the germline V gene (reference sequence). In DNA form, the CDR3 reads TGCAGTGCTAGAGAAGTAGGGGGCACTAATGAAAAACTGTTTTTT. Protein product: CSAREVGGTNEKLFF.

The chain recombines TRBV25-1 with TRBJ2-7; 9 bases match TRBD1. The V gene end was trimmed by 2 bases and the J gene end by 3 bases; junction bases not matched to a gene: 5. This CDR3 is built from 15 residues. The V gene's germline CDR1 is MGHDK and CDR2 SYGVNS. The CDR3 region is CASSEDGQGIYEQYF. The CDR3 DNA reads TGTGCCAGCAGTGAAGATGGACAGGGGATCTACGAGCAGTACTTC.

This clonotype was recorded many times. The V call is TRBV6-5, the J call TRBJ2-3; TRBD2 matches 12 bases. V trimming: 4 bases; J trimming: 8 bases; junction bases outside the gene matches: 10. Germline-derived CDR1 and CDR2 are MNHEY and SVGAGI. This CDR3 spans 16 amino acids. The CDR3 loop is CASSSSGGGSVSTQYF. CDR3 DNA sequence: TGTGCCAGCAGTTCTAGCGGGGGGGGTTCCGTGAGTACGCAGTATTTT.

This clonotype showed up many times. This sequence joins TRBV29-1 and TRBJ1-1, with 7 positions matching TRBD1. Germline trimming cut 5 bases from V and 0 bases from J; bases unmatched to any gene: 6. The germline V gene has CDR1 SQVTM and CDR2 ANQGSEA. There are 14 residues in the CDR3. Here the CDR3 reads CSVSRQGMNTEAFF. The CDR3 DNA sequence: TGCAGCGTTTCTCGACAGGGCATGAACACTGAAGCTTTCTTT.

Comment on this clonotype: The missing conserved phenylalanine or tryptophan at the end of this CDR3 makes a read error likely. V usage is TRBV7-2 and J usage is TRBJ2-7; D call uncertain. Germline lookup yields CDR1 SGHTA and CDR2 FQGNSA. The CDR3 runs to 14 residues. Trimming stripped 5 bases from V and 2 bases from J, with 13 bases between. DNA for the CDR3: TGTGCCAGCAGCCAAGAAGCACGAACCTACGAGCAGTACTCC. This gives the protein CASSQEARTYEQYS.

The gene calls are TRBV10-3 and TRBJ2-1, with D possibly being TRBD1 (5 bases). Trimming removed 3 bases from V and 2 bases from J, with 11 bases in between. CDR3 length equals 15 residues. Germline V gene data show CDR1 as ENHRY and CDR2 as SYGVKD. In nucleotides, the CDR3 is TGTGCCATCAGTGATGGCAGGGCGACCTACAATGAGCAGTTCTTC. Its protein is CAISDGRATYNEQFF.

The chain is built from TRBV7-9 and TRBJ2-7; 8 positions agree with TRBD2. Germline V gene lookup returns CDR1 SEHNR and CDR2 FQNEAQ (reference sequence). The V and J ends lost 1 base and 5 bases, in that order; junction bases with no gene match: 4. CDR3 length equals 14 residues. In DNA, the CDR3 is TGTGCCAGCAGCTTAGGACTAGCGCTGAACGAGCAGTACTTC. Translating it yields CASSLGLALNEQYF.

The J gene is TRBJ1-1, the V gene TRBV19, with D possibly being TRBD1 (5 bases). Germline CDR1 and CDR2: LNHDA and SQIVND (reference sequence). This CDR3 is built from 13 residues. Trimming cost V 10 bases and J 1 base, with 13 bases left between them. CDR3 protein: CATGAGSNTEAFF. The CDR3 DNA reads TGTGCCACTGGGGCCGGTTCGAACACTGAAGCTTTCTTT.